Listed below are T cell receptor beta chains from one sample, sequenced in a study of response to subunit inactivated influenza vaccine. TCRdb redid the calling of the RT-PCR reads with MiXCR, one entry per CDR3 protein. The sample consists of about 780,000 distinct CDR3 sequences, under 20% of them appearing once. This specimen consisted of PBMCs from blood, obtained less than 6 days after vaccination. Source of these receptors: a man aged 50 to 59 who received an inactivated influenza vaccine. CDR3s include the opening cysteine and the closing phenylalanine or tryptophan. D genes are given only for firm matches. Size tells how often a clone was seen (once, few, many) or the class of an expanded clone, and some rows leave it out.

- TRBJ1-6 TRBD1 TRBV12-5 CASRRDRGRNNSPLHF TGTGCTAGTAGACGGGACAGGGGGCGAAATAATTCACCCCTCCACTTT
few TRBJ2-3 - TRBV6-1 CASSHVQTDTQYF TGTGCCAGCAGCCATGTTCAGACAGATACGCAGTATTTT
- TRBJ2-2 - TRBV11-2 CASSTLSGTGELFF TGTGCCAGCAGCACCCTCTCGGGTACCGGGGAGCTGTTTTTT
- TRBJ2-3 - TRBV7-9 CASSNGWASGGTDTQYF TGTGCCAGCAGCAACGGATGGGCTTCGGGCGGCACAGATACGCAGTATTTT
- TRBJ2-1 TRBD2 TRBV20-1 CSASPLAGGVSEQFF TGCAGTGCTTCGCCCCTAGCGGGGGGGGTGAGTGAGCAGTTCTTC
many TRBJ1-1 - TRBV20-1 CSARQARANTEAFF TGCAGTGCTAGACAAGCCCGGGCCAACACTGAAGCTTTCTTT
- TRBJ1-3 - TRBV12-3/TRBV12-4 CASSPGQPGSGNTIYF TGTGCCAGCAGTCCCGGACAGCCGGGCTCTGGAAACACCATATATTTT
many TRBJ2-1 TRBD2 TRBV9 CASSPSGTSNNQQFF TGTGCCAGCAGCCCCTCAGGGACTAGCAATAATCAGCAGTTCTTC
many TRBJ1-5 - TRBV28 CASSLLQGGNQPQHF TGTGCCAGCAGTTTATTACAGGGTGGCAATCAGCCCCAGCATTTT
- TRBJ2-5 TRBD2 TRBV28 CASSFVRGLAGGRETQYF TGTGCCAGCAGTTTCGTACGCGGACTAGCGGGAGGAAGAGAGACCCAGTACTTC
many TRBJ2-3 - TRBV5-6 CASSRTASTDTQYF TGTGCCAGCAGTAGGACGGCTAGCACAGATACGCAGTATTTT